The 21 T cell receptor beta chains listed next were all sequenced from one sample in a study of a mutant IDH1 vaccine in newly diagnosed glioma. Their specific antigens are unknown. The data were produced by immunoSEQ multiplex PCR, yet TCRdb's version contains in-frame clones alone and is incomplete. This repertoire shows 30,000 to 35,000 clones, about four fifths found once; its top ten account for roughly 22%. As to time point: week 5, during vaccination. One vaccine dose held 300 ug of mutant IDH1 20-mer peptide and came with topical imiquimod. The sample was PBMCs, taken from a glioma patient whose treatment included an IDH1 peptide vaccine. These receptors all stem from a young man with glioma.

V is TRBV27 and J is TRBJ2-3; 11 bases map to TRBD2. There are 15 residues in the CDR3. Germline CDR1 MNHEY, CDR2 SMNVEV (reference sequence). J gave up 2 bases and V 5 bases, and 3 bases lay outside the gene matches. CDR3 in DNA: TGTGCCAGCAGTCTACTAGCGGGAGTCACAGATACGCAGTATTTT. It encodes CASSLLAGVTDTQYF.

This rearrangement joins TRBV6-5 to TRBJ2-3, with D unresolved. V lost 2 bases to trimming and J lost 3 bases, with 6 bases between them. This CDR3 comprises 13 residues. The germline gives CDR1 MNHEY, CDR2 SVGAGI. DNA for the CDR3: TGTGCCAGCAGTTACGTTGAGACAGATACGCAGTATTTT. Protein: CASSYVETDTQYF.

The J gene is TRBJ1-5, the V gene TRBV5-1; no clear D. The germline V gene encodes CDR1 SGHRS and CDR2 YFSETQ. This CDR3 contains 15 residues. Trimming shortened V by 5 bases and J by 2 bases, and 14 bases separated the two germline ends. The CDR3 region has the DNA TGCGCCAGCAGACGAGACCCGGAAGGCAATCAGCCCCAGCATTTT. This sequence encodes CASRRDPEGNQPQHF.

V usage is TRBV9 and J usage is TRBJ2-7, with D perhaps TRBD1 or TRBD2 (5 bases each). The V end lost 4 bases, the J end lost 1 base, and 9 bases lay between the germline ends. The CDR3 runs 13 residues. Germline lookup yields CDR1 SGDLS and CDR2 YYNGEE. This CDR3 is CASSSGASYEQYF. CDR3 DNA sequence: TGTGCCAGCAGCTCCGGGGCGTCCTACGAGCAGTACTTC.

V usage is TRBV29-1 and J usage is TRBJ1-1; D gene unclear. The CDR3 loop spans 13 amino acids. Germline CDR1 reads SQVTM; CDR2 reads ANQGSEA. The V gene lost 7 bases and the J gene lost 3 bases, with 15 bases spanning the gap. The CDR3 loop reads CSASTSGYTEAFF. The CDR3 DNA reads as TGCAGCGCGTCGACATCCGGATACACTGAAGCTTTCTTT.

This chain connects TRBV5-4 to TRBJ1-1; D possibly corresponds to TRBD1 (5 bases). V lost 4 bases and J lost 0, with 16 bases in between. The CDR3 covers 16 residues. Germline V gene lookup returns CDR1 SGHNT and CDR2 YYREEE (reference sequence). CDR3 DNA: TGTGCCAGCAGCGGCCGGACCCTGGGGCTGAACACTGAAGCTTTCTTT. This translates into CASSGRTLGLNTEAFF.

The genes are TRBV6-5 and TRBJ1-6, with D possibly TRBD1 on 5 matching bases. Trimming removed 4 bases at V and 10 bases at J, with 17 bases between. The germline CDR1 and CDR2 sequences are MNHEY and SVGAGI. The CDR3 consists of 15 residues. CDR3 region: CASSSTYTGHSPLHF. The CDR3 DNA sequence: TGTGCCAGCAGTTCCACCTACACAGGACACTCACCCCTCCACTTT.

The genes are TRBV2 and TRBJ2-5; perhaps TRBD2 as D (6 bases). The V gene's germline CDR1 is SNHLY and CDR2 FYNNEI. Trimming cost V 3 bases and J 5 bases, with 16 bases left between them. The CDR3 is 15 amino acids. The DNA for the CDR3 is TGTGCCAGCAGTGATTGGGAGAAGGAGGGGGAGACCCAGTACTTC. Protein: CASSDWEKEGETQYF.

This rearrangement joins TRBV2 to TRBJ1-2, with 8 bases matching TRBD1. In germline, CDR1 is SNHLY, CDR2 FYNNEI. Trimming removed 11 bases from V and 2 bases from J; junction bases left unmatched: 4. The CDR3 sequence is 12 residues long. The CDR3 DNA is TGTGCCGCAGGGGGCAGGAACTATGGCTACACCTTC. Translated, it gives CAAGGRNYGYTF.

A few counts support this clone. The chain is built from TRBV7-8 and TRBJ1-5, with D hard to call. The germline V gene has CDR1 SGHVS and CDR2 FQNEAQ. The V and J ends lost 3 bases and 3 bases respectively, with 6 bases between them. The CDR3 has 13 residues. The CDR3 sequence: CASSFRLNQPQHF. For the CDR3, the DNA is TGTGCCAGCAGCTTCAGACTCAATCAGCCCCAGCATTTT.

The V gene is TRBV6-1, the J gene TRBJ2-7; the match to TRBD1 covers 10 bases. The V segment lost 1 base and the J segment 3 bases; nucleotides outside the gene matches: 0. The germline V gene has CDR1 MNHNS and CDR2 SASEGT. The CDR3 is 14 amino acids. CDR3 coding DNA: TGTGCCAGCAGTGAAGGGACAGGGGGCTACGAGCAGTACTTC. Encoded protein: CASSEGTGGYEQYF.

The V gene is TRBV25-1, the J gene TRBJ1-3; 9 bases are a match to TRBD1. Germline assignment: CDR1 MGHDK and CDR2 SYGVNS. V was clipped by 4 bases and J by 2 bases; unmatched bases: 0. This CDR3 spans 14 amino acids. The CDR3 coding sequence is TGTGCCAGCAGTGGACAGGGGGCTGGAAACACCATATATTTT. Its protein product is CASSGQGAGNTIYF.

The chain recombines TRBV9 with TRBJ2-2; TRBD2 agrees at 8 bases. The V gene end was trimmed by 4 bases and the J gene end by 6 bases; junction bases not matched to a gene: 5. The CDR3 has 14 residues. Germline loops: CDR1 SGDLS, CDR2 YYNGEE. CDR3 protein: CASSPGGRSGELFF. The CDR3 DNA follows: TGTGCCAGCAGCCCGGGCGGGAGGTCCGGGGAGCTGTTTTTT.

This clone has just a few counts. The V call is TRBV27, the J call TRBJ1-2; D remains ambiguous. Germline V gene lookup returns CDR1 MNHEY and CDR2 SMNVEV (reference sequence). The V gene lost 0 bases and the J gene lost 4 bases, with 9 bases spanning the gap. The CDR3 spans 14 residues. CDR3 nucleotides: TGTGCCAGCAGTTTATCACCCTCGGTCTATGGCTACACCTTC. Translating it yields CASSLSPSVYGYTF.

V and J are TRBV5-1 and TRBJ2-6; D call uncertain. V was clipped by 0 bases and J by 0 bases, with 7 bases between them. Germline-derived CDR1 and CDR2 are SGHRS and YFSETQ. The CDR3 consists of 16 residues. CDR3 sequence (DNA): TGCGCCAGCAGCTTGGGGGGTCTCTCTGGGGCCAACGTCCTGACTTTC. Translated: CASSLGGLSGANVLTF.

V is TRBV13 and J is TRBJ1-4; unclear D gene. Trimming pared 5 bases from V and 4 bases from J, leaving 8 bases between. CDR3 size: 13 residues. CDR1 and CDR2 from the germline V gene are PRHDT and FYEKMQ (reference sequence). CDR3 coding DNA: TGTGCCAGCAGCCCGTACAGTAATGAAAAACTGTTTTTT. This translates into CASSPYSNEKLFF.

The gene calls are TRBV6-5 and TRBJ1-1; D gene ambiguous. The CDR3 spans 16 residues. Germline CDR1 and CDR2: MNHEY and SVGAGI. The V end was cut by 0 bases, the J end by 3 bases, with 14 bases between. The CDR3 nucleotides read TGTGCCAGCAGTTACTCCCCGTGGGGATTAGACACTGAAGCTTTCTTT. This sequence encodes CASSYSPWGLDTEAFF.

The J gene is TRBJ2-1, the V gene TRBV11-2; TRBD1 matches 10 bases. Unmatched junction bases numbered 14, after V lost 6 bases and J lost 6 bases. This CDR3 contains 17 residues. Germline values: CDR1 SGHAT, CDR2 FQNNGV. The CDR3: CASSLISGTGDRNEQFF. DNA of the CDR3: TGTGCCAGCAGTCTAATATCAGGGACAGGGGACCGCAATGAGCAGTTCTTC.

The CDR3 DNA reads TGTGCCAGCAGCTTAAGCGGGGTTACCATCTTGGAAGTTTACGAGCAGTACTTC. Amino acids: CASSLSGVTILEVYEQYF. The chain uses TRBV7-8 and TRBJ2-7; 7 bases fit TRBD2. J lost 4 bases, V lost 2 bases, and 17 bases had no gene match. This CDR3 spans 18 amino acids. Germline V lookup: CDR1 SGHVS, CDR2 FQNEAQ.

For the CDR3, the DNA is TGTGCCAGTAGTTTACGCACACCGGGTCTCGATGGCTACACCTTC. Amino acid sequence: CASSLRTPGLDGYTF. The V call is TRBV19, the J call TRBJ1-2; no reliable D call. The CDR3 loop spans 15 amino acids. The V gene's germline CDR1 is LNHDA and CDR2 SQIVND (reference sequence). V was cut by 5 bases and J by 6 bases, with 19 bases left in between. The full variable domain, with the rest looked up from reference TRBV19 and TRBJ1-2, is DGGITQSPKYLFRKEGQNVTLSCEQNLNHDAMYWYRQDPGQGLRLIYYSQIVNDFQKGDIAEGYSVSREKKESFPLTVTSAQKNPTAFYLCASSLRTPGLDGYTFGSGTRLTVV.

This clone has just a few counts. The chain carries TRBV2 and TRBJ1-5; the D gene is possibly TRBD1 (6 bases). The germline gives CDR1 SNHLY, CDR2 FYNNEI. This CDR3 is built from 16 residues. Trimming took off 0 bases at V and 0 bases at J, with 9 bases between the two ends. The DNA of the CDR3 is TGTGCCAGCAGTGAAGCGACAGGATATAGCAATCAGCCCCAGCATTTT. Its translation: CASSEATGYSNQPQHF.